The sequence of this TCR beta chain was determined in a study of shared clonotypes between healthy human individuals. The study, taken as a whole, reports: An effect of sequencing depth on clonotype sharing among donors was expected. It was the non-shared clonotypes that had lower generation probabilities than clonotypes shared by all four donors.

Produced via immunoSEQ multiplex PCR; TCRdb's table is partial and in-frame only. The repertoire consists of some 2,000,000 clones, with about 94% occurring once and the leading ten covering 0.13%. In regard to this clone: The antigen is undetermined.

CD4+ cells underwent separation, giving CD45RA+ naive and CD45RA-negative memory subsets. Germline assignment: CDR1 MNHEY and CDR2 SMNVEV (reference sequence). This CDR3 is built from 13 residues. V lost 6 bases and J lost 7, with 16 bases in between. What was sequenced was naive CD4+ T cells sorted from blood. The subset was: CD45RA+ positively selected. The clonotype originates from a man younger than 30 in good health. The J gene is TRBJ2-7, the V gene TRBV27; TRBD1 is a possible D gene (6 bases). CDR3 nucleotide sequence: TGTGCCAGCAGCGTGCCAGGGGCGAATGAGCAGTACTTC. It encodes CASSVPGANEQYF.